This T cell receptor (beta chain) was documented in a study of cytotoxic CD8 clonotypes in ibrutinib-treated CLL (dated by TCRdb to the early 2020s). Study-wide context: The cohort was composed of some ten relapsed/refractory and roughly 14 treatment-naive patients; IGHV unmutated status was identified in approximately 17 patients. Partial responses were observed in 24 patients and complete responses in 2; after a median follow-up of about 69 months, remission was maintained in around 14 patients and progression was observed in some twelve. The response samples were drawn at a median of roughly twelve months into treatment, with a range of roughly 6 to 36 months. On average, each sample yielded roughly 250,000 productive templates and over 90,000 productive rearrangements. Longitudinal samples were obtainable from 26 of the 86 participants in the trial. Cryopreserved peripheral blood mononuclear cells were collected before treatment, at response, and at either disease progression or sustained remission. Every sample from remission and from progressive disease was obtained while the patients were still on ibrutinib. Summary of the overall study and its limitations: Public clonotypes were rare and either shrank or stayed stable during treatment, and the rise in clonality at ibrutinib response reflected expansion of private clonotypes. Sampling times were not matched between sustained-remission and progressing patients, and lymph node repertoires were not studied. An increase in clonality was observed at ibrutinib response, with clonality remaining stable during sustained remission and falling back toward baseline at progression. Baseline clonality exceeded that of age-matched healthy donors and correlated strongly with circulating CD8+ T-cell counts.

To note about this clone: There is no known antigen for this receptor. The sample holds no much larger clone one base away, and base qualities are not on file.

The time point label, read with the paper, signifies: more than 10 months on ibrutinib. For TCR beta library preparation, approximately 2 micrograms of genomic DNA were extracted from the cryopreserved PBMCs. Longitudinal blood samples from CLL patients on ibrutinib monotherapy were analyzed using high-throughput TCR beta sequencing. The patients took part in an open-label, single-center phase 2 trial of ibrutinib monotherapy. Trimming takes 6 bases from V and 3 bases from J, and the germline ends sit 11 bases apart. CDR1 WNHNN and CDR2 SYGVQD are derived from the germline V gene (reference sequence). The CDR3 holds 14 amino acids from the cysteine to the phenylalanine. Only CDR3 DNA is held: 42 bases, read in frame from base 1. A MiSeq instrument was used for deep resolution sequencing, which targeted depths ranging from 1 in 1 million up to 1 in 200,000 T cells, with coverage averaging 10x for each clonotype. The immunoSEQ hsTCRB Kit was used to generate TCR beta libraries. The study's processing was this. ImmunoSEQ Data Assistant and ImmunoSEQ Analyzer were used for data analysis, and V, D and J genes were assigned according to IMGT definitions. Clonality was computed as one minus normalized Shannon entropy of productive rearrangement frequencies, ranging from 0 to 1. Only overrepresented clonotypes making up at least 0.05% of each patient's repertoire were included in the public clonotype analysis. About twelve repertoires from age-matched healthy donors, obtained from immuneACCESS, served as clonality controls. Entries here come from immuneACCESS through TCRdb and include only in-frame sequences with V and J called. Some clones fail to appear in such tables; in the studies checked, an unresolved V gene covers under half of the shortfall, and the cause of the remainder is unknown. The DNA gave D and trimming, while V, J and clone size come from that table. In this sample the table shows hundreds of thousands of clones, just under 80% of which occur a single time. Of the sample, 9.5% to 12% is held by the ten largest clones.

The sequences come from PBMCs, collected after 12 months of ibrutinib treatment. The V and J genes are TRBV10-1 and TRBJ2-2; possibly the D gene is TRBD2, per 5 matching bases. The clonotype was recovered from a human donor with chronic lymphocytic leukemia. DNA sequence: TGCGCCAGCAGGGCCCTGAGGGACACCGGGGAGCTGTTTTTT. Translated, this gives CASRALRDTGELFF.